The source of this T cell receptor (beta chain) is a study of blood T cell repertoires in COVID-19. The overall study: Some COVID-19 samples were acute and others convalescent; all came from the United States, Italy and Spain. PBMCs, B-cell-depleted T cells, or T cells were the source of the cDNA or gDNA that made up the material.

Methods used by the authors: Estimation of nucleated cell counts was performed using reference gene primer amplification. The table came from immunoSEQ multiplex PCR; TCRdb's copy has only in-frame clones and leaves some out. Clone size and V and J calls were adopted from that table, with D and trimming inferred from the DNA. The sample consists of 140,000 or so clones, 80% to 90% of them appearing once. CDR3 length equals 11 residues. V was clipped by 5 bases and J by 9 bases, with 11 bases between them. Germline-derived CDR1 and CDR2 are GTSNPN and SVGIG (reference sequence). This TCR came from a woman aged 60-75 years with active COVID-19. The sample comprised peripheral blood. This chain links TRBV30 with TRBJ2-1; D ambiguous. The CDR3 DNA reads as TGTGCCTGGGCGAATACGGTTGAGCAGTTCTTC. Translating it yields CAWANTVEQFF.